This paragraph covers one TCR beta chain sequence. Germline CDR1 SGHTA, CDR2 FQGTGA. Trimming cost V 2 bases and J 2 bases, with 10 bases left between them. The CDR3 has 15 amino acids. The protocol was immunoSEQ multiplex PCR, while the TCRdb copy is restricted to in-frame clones and leaves out a portion. This table has approximately 470,000 clones, about nine tenths appearing once. This entry belongs to a study of blood T cell repertoires in COVID-19. The TCR comes from a woman aged 18-30 years who had recovered from COVID-19. This chain joins TRBV7-3 and TRBJ2-1, with TRBD2 as a possible D gene (6 bases). The sample comprised PBMCs or T cells enriched from blood (not recorded which). The DNA for the CDR3 is TGTGCCAGCAGCTTAGCGGGGTTGACCTACAATGAGCAGTTCTTC. Its translation is CASSLAGLTYNEQFF.